This T cell receptor (beta chain) was sequenced for a study of T cell repertoires in cytomegalovirus infection. Study-level findings and limits: Using cumulative public TCR beta family frequency, the authors identified those who carried CMV together with the relevant HLA.

This clonotype appeared many times. The target antigen is unknown. One entry per CDR3 protein results from TCRdb running MiXCR on the reads. Of nearly 550,000 distinct CDR3 sequences detected, approximately 17% appear once; the ten largest clones hold 20% to 30%. The CDR3 has 17 residues. Trimming cost V 1 base and J 4 bases, with 16 bases left between them. The germline V gene has CDR1 SEHNR and CDR2 FQNEAQ (reference sequence). This receptor was taken from a human donor in good health (CMV status not recorded). Some clones in this sample may be carry-over from other donors' samples. The chain employs TRBV7-9 and TRBJ2-2, with TRBD1 as a possible D gene (5 bases). The sample consisted of CD8+ T cells from PBMCs. CDR3 sequence: CASSLVPGPQGTGELFF. The CDR3 DNA reads as TGTGCCAGCAGCTTAGTCCCTGGGCCCCAGGGCACCGGGGAGCTGTTTTTT.